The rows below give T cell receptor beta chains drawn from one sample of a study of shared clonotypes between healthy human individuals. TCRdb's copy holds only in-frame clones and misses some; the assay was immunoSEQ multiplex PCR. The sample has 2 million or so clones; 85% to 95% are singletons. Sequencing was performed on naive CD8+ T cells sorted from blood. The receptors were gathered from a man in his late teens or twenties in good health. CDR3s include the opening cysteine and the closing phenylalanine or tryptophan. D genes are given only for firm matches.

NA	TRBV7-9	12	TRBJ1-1	CASSPTANQAFF
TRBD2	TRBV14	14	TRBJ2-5	CASSRGEGRETQYF
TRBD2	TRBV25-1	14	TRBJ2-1	CAAATSGPYNEQFF
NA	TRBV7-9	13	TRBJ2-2	CASSPQGTGELFF
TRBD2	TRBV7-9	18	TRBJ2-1	CASSLGLAGGLPAGEQFF
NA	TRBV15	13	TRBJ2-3	CATQTGGRDTQYF
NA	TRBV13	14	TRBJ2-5	CASSPARGLETQYF
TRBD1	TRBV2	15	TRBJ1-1	CASSEGQGLNTEAFF
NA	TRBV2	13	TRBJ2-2	CAKTGENTGELFF
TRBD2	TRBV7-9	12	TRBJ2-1	CASSSGGDEQFF
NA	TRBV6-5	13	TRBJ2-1	CASRRTPDNEQFF
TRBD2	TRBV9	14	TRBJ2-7	CASSPERGAYEQYF
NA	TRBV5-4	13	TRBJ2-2	CASSLVGAGELFF
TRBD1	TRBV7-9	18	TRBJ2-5	CASSSTKFSGQVWETQYF
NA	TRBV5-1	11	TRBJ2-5	CASSDQETQYF
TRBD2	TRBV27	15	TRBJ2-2	CASGYGGDIAGELFF
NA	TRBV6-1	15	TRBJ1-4	CASSEASVVNEKLFF
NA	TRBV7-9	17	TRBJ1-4	CASSILGGAHGDEKLFF
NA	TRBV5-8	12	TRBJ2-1	CASRYEVNEQFF
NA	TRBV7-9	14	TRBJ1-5	CASSLQGSNQPQHF
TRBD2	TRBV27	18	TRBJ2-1	CASSPTEQAGGPYNEQFF
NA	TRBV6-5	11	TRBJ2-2	CASRRVVELFF
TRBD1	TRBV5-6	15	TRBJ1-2	CASSFYRGGNYGYTF
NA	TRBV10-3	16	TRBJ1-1	CAISEAREKLSTEAFF
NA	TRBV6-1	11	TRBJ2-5	CASSEGETQYF
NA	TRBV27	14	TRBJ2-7	CASSLFRSSYEQYF
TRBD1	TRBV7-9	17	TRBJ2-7	CASSSSDRGHRDYEQYF
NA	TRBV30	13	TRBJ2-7	CAWSEWGAGEQYF
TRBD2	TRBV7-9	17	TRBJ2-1	CASSLEGLAGQYNEQFF
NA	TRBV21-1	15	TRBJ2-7	CASSKASGRVCEQYF
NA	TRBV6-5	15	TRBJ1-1	CAGGRGGSRATEAFF
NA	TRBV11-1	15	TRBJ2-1	CASSSGPSSYNEQFF
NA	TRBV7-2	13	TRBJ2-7	CASSLEDSYEQYF
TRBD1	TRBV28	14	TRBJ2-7	CASSFGQVSYEQYF
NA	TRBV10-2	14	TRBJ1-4	CASSERQGNEKLFF
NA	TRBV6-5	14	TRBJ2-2	CASSYSADTGELFF
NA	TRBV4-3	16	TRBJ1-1	CASSQDPTIGGLEAFF
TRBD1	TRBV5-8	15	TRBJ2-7	CASSLEDRARYEQYF
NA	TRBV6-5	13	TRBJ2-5	CASSYMGHETQYF
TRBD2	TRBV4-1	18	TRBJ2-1	CASSQGTSGGAYYNEQFF